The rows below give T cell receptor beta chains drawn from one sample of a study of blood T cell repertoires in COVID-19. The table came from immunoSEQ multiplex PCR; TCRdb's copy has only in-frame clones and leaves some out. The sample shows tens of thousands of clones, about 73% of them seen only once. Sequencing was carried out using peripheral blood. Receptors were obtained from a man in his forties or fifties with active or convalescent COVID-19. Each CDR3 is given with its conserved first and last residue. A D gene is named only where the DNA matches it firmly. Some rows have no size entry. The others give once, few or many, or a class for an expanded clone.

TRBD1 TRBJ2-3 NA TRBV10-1 TGCGCCAGCAGTGGCGGGACAGGGGGCACAGATACGCAGTATTTT CASSGGTGGTDTQYF
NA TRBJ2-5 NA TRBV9 TGTGCCAGCAGCACCGGAGGTGCCACCCACGGGGAGACCCAGTACTTC CASSTGGATHGETQYF
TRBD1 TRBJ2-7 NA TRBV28 TGTGCCAGCACCCTAAGGGGACAGGGGGAGTCCGAGCAGTACTTC CASTLRGQGESEQYF
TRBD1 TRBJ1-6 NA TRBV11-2 TGTGCCAGCAGCTTCCTAGTCGGACAGGGCTATAATTCACCCCTCCACTTT CASSFLVGQGYNSPLHF
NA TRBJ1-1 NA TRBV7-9 TGTGCCAGCAGCTTCGAAGAGATCGAAGCTTTCTTT CASSFEEIEAFF
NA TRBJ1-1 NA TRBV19 TGTGCCAGTAGTATAGACAGGGCGAAGGAAGCTTTCTTT CASSIDRAKEAFF
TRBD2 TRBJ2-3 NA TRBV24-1 TGTGCCACCAGTGATTCGACTAGCCGGAGCACAGATACGCAGTATTTT CATSDSTSRSTDTQYF
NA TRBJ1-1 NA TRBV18 TGTGCCAGCTCAACCGGGGGTAACACTGAAGCTTTCTTT CASSTGGNTEAFF
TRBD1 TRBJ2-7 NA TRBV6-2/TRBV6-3 TGTGCCAGCAGTTTCGGGACAGGCGTCGAGCAGTACTTC CASSFGTGVEQYF
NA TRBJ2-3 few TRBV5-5 TGTGCCAGCAGCTTCGGTGGGGCCACAGATACGCAGTATTTT CASSFGGATDTQYF
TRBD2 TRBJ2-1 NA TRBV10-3 TGTGCCATCAGTGAAACAGCCACTAGCGGGGGTCGGGATGAGCAGTTCTTC CAISETATSGGRDEQFF
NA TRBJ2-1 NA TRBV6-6 TGTGCCAGCAGTTACGACAGGAGGTCCTACAATGAGCAGTTCTTC CASSYDRRSYNEQFF
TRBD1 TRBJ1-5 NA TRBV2 TGTGCCAGCAGTGTTGCAGGGGGCTTCGGCAATCAGCCCCAGCATTTT CASSVAGGFGNQPQHF
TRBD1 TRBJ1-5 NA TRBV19 TGTGCCAGTAGTATAACCGGACAGGGGAGTCAGCCCCAGCATTTT CASSITGQGSQPQHF
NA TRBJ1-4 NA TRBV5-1 TGCGCCAGCAGCCCAACAGGGCTTAATGAAAAACTGTTTTTT CASSPTGLNEKLFF
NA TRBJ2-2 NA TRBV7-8 TGTGCCAGCAGCCCCGACCCACTTACTAGAACCGGGGAGCTGTTTTTT CASSPDPLTRTGELFF
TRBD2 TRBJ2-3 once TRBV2 TGTGCCAGCAGTGATTGGCGGGGGGGCGGCACAGATACGCAGTATTTT CASSDWRGGGTDTQYF
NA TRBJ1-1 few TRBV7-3 TGTGCCAGCAGCCCATTTCGTATAAGGGGGACTGAAGCTTTCTTT CASSPFRIRGTEAFF
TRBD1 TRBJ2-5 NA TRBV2 TGTGCCAGCAGTGAAGCGTTGGGACAGGGGGTAGAGACCCAGTACTTC CASSEALGQGVETQYF
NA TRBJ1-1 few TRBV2 TGTGCCAGCAGACGAGGGGAGGGGACTGAAGCTTTCTTT CASRRGEGTEAFF
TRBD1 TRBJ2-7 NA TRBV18 TGTGCCAGCTCGGTTGGGACAGCCTACGAGCAGTACTTC CASSVGTAYEQYF
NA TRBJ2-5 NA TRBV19 TGTGCCAGTAGTACCGTAGACAGTTCCCAAGAGACCCAGTACTTC CASSTVDSSQETQYF
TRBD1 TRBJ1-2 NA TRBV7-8 TGTGCCAGCAGCAGTCACAGGGGTGGCTACACCTTC CASSSHRGGYTF
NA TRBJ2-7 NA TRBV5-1 TGCGCCAGCAGCCAAGACACCCTGGAGCAGTACTTC CASSQDTLEQYF
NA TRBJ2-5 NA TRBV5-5 TGTGCCAGCAGCCCTTTAGGGAGGGAGACCCAGTACTTC CASSPLGRETQYF
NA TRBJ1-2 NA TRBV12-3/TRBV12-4 TGTGCCAGCAGTTTAGGCACATATGGCTACACCTTC CASSLGTYGYTF
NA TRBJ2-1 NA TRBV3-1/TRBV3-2 TGTGCCAGCAGCCAGACCTTAGCCGATGAGCAGTTCTTC CASSQTLADEQFF
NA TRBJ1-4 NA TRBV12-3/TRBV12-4 TGTGCCAGCACGGGGATCAATGAAAAACTGTTTTTT CASTGINEKLFF
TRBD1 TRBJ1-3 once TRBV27 TGTGCCAGCAGACAACAGGGGGCGGAGGACACCATATATTTT CASRQQGAEDTIYF
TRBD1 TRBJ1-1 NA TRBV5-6 TGTGCCAGCAGCCCGGGGACAGCCACTCGTGAAGCTTTCTTT CASSPGTATREAFF
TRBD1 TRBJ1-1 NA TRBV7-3 TGTGCCAGCAGCCTAGGACAGGGCGCTGAAGCTTTCTTT CASSLGQGAEAFF
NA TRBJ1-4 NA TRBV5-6 TGTGCCAGCAGCGAGAGCAGGGTAGGGGCAACTAATGAAAAACTGTTTTTT CASSESRVGATNEKLFF
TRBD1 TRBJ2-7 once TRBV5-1 TGCGCCAGCAGCCCCGGGGACAGGGGGTACGAGCAGTACTTC CASSPGDRGYEQYF
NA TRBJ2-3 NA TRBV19 TGTGCCAGTAGTATAAGGAGCGGGTTCACAGATACGCAGTATTTT CASSIRSGFTDTQYF
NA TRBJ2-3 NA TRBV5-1 TGCGCCAGCAGCATTATGGGACAAATTAGCACAGATACGCAGTATTTT CASSIMGQISTDTQYF
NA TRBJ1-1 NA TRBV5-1 TGCGCCAGCAGCCACCCGACTGGTCGTTCGAACACTGAAGCTTTCTTT CASSHPTGRSNTEAFF
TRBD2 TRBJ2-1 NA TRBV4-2 TGTGCCAGCAGCCCTAGCGGGGGACCATACAATGAGCAGTTCTTC CASSPSGGPYNEQFF
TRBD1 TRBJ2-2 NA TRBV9 TGTGCCAGCAGCGTCCGGGACAGGGGATCCGGGGAGCTGTTTTTT CASSVRDRGSGELFF
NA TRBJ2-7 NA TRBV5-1 TGCGCCAGCAGCTTGGTCGGTACCTACGAGCAGTACTTC CASSLVGTYEQYF
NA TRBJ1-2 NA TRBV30 TGTGCCTGGAGTGTGTACAGGGAAGGCTACACCTTC CAWSVYREGYTF
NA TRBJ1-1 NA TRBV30 TGTGCCTGGAGTGTACTGAACAGGGTCACTGAAGCTTTCTTT CAWSVLNRVTEAFF
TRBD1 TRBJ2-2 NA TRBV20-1 TGCAGTGCTAGTCGTGGACAGGGAGTCTGGAACACCGGGGAGCTGTTTTTT CSASRGQGVWNTGELFF
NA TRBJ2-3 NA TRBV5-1 TGCGCCAGCAGCTTCTCCAGGGGAGATACGCAGTATTTT CASSFSRGDTQYF
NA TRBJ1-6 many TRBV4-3 TGCGCCAGCAGCCAAGAACTAAATGCTTTGGTCGGAAGGAGTTCACCCCTCCACTTT CASSQELNALVGRSSPLHF
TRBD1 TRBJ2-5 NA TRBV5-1 TGCGCCAGCAGCTTCGGACAGGGAGAAGAGACCCAGTACTTC CASSFGQGEETQYF